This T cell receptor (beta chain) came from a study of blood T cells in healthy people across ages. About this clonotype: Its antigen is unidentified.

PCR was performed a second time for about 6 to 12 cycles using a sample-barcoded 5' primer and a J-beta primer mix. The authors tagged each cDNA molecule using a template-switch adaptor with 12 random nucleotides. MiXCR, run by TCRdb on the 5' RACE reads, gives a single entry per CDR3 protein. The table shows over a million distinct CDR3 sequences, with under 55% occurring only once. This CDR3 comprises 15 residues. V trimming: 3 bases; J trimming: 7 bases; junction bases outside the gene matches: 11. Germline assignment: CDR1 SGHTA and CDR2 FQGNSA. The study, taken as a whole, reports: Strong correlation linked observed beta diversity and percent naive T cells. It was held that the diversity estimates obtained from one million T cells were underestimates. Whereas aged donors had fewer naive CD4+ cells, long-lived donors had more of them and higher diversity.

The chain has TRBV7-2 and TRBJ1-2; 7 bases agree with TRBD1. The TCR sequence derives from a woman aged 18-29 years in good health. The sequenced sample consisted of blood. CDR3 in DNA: TGTGCCAGCAGCTTCCAACTCGACAGGGCGGGTGGCTACACCTTC. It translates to CASSFQLDRAGGYTF.